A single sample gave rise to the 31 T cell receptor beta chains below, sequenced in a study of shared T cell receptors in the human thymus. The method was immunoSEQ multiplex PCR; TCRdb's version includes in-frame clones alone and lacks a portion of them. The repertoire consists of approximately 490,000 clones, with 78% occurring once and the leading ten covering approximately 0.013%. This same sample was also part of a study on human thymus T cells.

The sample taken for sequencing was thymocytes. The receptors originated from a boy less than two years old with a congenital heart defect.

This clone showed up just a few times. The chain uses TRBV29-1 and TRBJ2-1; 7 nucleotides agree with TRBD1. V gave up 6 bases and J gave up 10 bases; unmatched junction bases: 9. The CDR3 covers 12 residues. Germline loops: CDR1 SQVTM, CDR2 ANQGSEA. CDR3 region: CSVGRQGREQFF. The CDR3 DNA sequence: TGCAGCGTCGGGCGACAGGGTAGAGAGCAGTTCTTC.

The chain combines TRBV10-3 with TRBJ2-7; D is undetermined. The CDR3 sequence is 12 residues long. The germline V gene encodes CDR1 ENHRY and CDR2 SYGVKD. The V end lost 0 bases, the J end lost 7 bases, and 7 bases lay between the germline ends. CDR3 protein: CAISESNLEQYF. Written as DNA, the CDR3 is TGTGCCATCAGTGAGTCGAATCTAGAGCAGTACTTC.

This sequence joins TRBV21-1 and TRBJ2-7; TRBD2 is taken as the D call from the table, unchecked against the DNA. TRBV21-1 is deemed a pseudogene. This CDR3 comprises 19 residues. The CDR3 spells CASSKRTSGRTKYLYEQYF. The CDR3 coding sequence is TGTGCCAGCAGCAAAAGGACTAGCGGGAGGACCAAATATCTATACGAGCAGTACTTC.

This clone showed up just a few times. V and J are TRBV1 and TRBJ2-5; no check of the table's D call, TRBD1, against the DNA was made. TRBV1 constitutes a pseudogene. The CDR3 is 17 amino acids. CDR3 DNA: TGCACCAGCAGCCAAGATCTTTCCGGACAGGGGCAAGAGACCCAGTACTTC. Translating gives CTSSQDLSGQGQETQYF.

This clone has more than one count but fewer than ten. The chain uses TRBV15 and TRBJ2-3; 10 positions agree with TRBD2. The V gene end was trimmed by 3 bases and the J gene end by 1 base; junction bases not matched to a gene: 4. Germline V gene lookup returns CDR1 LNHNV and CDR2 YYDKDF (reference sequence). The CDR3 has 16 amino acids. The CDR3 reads CATSSGSGRGTDTQYF. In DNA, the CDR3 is TGTGCCACCAGCAGTGGGAGCGGGAGGGGCACAGATACGCAGTATTTT.

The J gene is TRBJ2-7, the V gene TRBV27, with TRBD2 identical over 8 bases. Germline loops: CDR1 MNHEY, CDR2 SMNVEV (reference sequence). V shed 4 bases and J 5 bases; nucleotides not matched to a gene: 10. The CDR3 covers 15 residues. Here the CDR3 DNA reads TGTGCCAGCAGTTACCGCCGGGAGGGCAAGGACGAGCAGTACTTC. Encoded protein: CASSYRREGKDEQYF.

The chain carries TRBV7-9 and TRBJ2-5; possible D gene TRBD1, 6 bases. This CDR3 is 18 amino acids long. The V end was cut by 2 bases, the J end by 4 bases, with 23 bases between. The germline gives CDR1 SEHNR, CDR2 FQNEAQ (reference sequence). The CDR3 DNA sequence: TGTGCCAGCAGCTTACTTGGCAGGGGAAACCTTGAGCCAGAGACCCAGTACTTC. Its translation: CASSLLGRGNLEPETQYF.

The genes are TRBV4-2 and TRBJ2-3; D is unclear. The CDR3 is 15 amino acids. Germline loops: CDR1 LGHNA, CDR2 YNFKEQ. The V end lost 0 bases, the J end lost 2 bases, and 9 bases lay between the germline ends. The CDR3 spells CASSQERGYTDTQYF. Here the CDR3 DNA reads TGTGCCAGCAGCCAAGAGCGCGGCTACACAGATACGCAGTATTTT.

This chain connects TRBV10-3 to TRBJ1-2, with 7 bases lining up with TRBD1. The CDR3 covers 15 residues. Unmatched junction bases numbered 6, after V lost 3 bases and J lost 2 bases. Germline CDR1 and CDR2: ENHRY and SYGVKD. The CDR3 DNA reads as TGTGCCATCAGTGACGGGAGGGGGCCCAACTATGGCTACACCTTC. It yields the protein CAISDGRGPNYGYTF.

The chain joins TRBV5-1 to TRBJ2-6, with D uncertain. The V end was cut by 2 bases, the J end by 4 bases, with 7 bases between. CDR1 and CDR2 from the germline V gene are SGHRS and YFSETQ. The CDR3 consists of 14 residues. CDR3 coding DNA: TGCGCCAGCAGCTTCCAGACAGGGGCCAACGTCCTGACTTTC. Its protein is CASSFQTGANVLTF.

The CDR3 nucleotides are TGTGCCAGCAGCCCTTCGGGGGACTGGCCCAGGGAGACCCAGTACTTC. The encoded protein is CASSPSGDWPRETQYF. The rearrangement uses TRBV27 and TRBJ2-5, with D maybe TRBD2 (6 bases). V was pared by 6 bases and J by 5 bases, with 22 bases between. The CDR3 length is 16 residues. Germline values: CDR1 MNHEY, CDR2 SMNVEV (reference sequence).

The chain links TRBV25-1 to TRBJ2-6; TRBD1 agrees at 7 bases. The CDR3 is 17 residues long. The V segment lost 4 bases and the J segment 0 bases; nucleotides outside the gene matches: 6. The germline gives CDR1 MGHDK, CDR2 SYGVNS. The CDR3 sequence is CASSGQGRNSGANVLTF. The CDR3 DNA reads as TGTGCCAGCAGTGGACAGGGCAGGAACTCTGGGGCCAACGTCCTGACTTTC.

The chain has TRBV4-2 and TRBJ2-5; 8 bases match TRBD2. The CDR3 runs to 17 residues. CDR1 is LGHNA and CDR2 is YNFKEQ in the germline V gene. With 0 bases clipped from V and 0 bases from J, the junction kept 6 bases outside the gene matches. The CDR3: CASSQDRASGYQETQYF. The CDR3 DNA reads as TGTGCCAGCAGCCAAGATCGGGCTAGCGGGTACCAAGAGACCCAGTACTTC.

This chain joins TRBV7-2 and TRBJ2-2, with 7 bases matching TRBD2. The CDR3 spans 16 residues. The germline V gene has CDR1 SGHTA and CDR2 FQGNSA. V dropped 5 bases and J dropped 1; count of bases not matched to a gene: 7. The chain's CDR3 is CASSPGLAENTGELFF. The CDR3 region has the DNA TGTGCCAGCAGCCCGGGGCTAGCGGAGAACACCGGGGAGCTGTTTTTT.

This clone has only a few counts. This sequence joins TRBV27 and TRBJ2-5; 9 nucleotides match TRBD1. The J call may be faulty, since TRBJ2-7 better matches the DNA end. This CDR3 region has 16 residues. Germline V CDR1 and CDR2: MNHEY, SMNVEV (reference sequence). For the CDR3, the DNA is TGTGCCAGCAGTTTATCCCCGGACAGGGGACCCTACGAGCAGTACTTC. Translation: CASSLSPDRGPYEQYF.

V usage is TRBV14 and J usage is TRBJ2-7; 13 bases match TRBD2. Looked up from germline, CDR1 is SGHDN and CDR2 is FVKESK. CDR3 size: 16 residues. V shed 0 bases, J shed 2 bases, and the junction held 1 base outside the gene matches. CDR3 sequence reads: CASSQDGTSGAYEQYF. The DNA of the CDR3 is TGTGCCAGCAGCCAAGACGGGACTAGCGGGGCCTACGAGCAGTACTTC.

CDR3 loop: CATRGGSDLLSESYEQYF. The DNA for the CDR3 is TGTGCCACCCGCGGGGGCTCGGACTTGTTATCTGAATCCTACGAGCAGTACTTC. The V gene is TRBV15, the J gene TRBJ2-7; D is perhaps TRBD2 (7 bases). V was trimmed by 8 bases and J by 1 base, leaving 27 bases between them. The length of the CDR3 is 18 residues. Germline V gives CDR1 LNHNV, CDR2 YYDKDF (reference sequence).

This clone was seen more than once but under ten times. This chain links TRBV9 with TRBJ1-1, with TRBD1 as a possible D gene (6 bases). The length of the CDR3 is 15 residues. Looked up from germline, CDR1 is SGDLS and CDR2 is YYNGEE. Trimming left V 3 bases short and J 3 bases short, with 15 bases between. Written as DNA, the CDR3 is TGTGCCAGCAGCGGGCCGACAGGCCGGCACACTGAAGCTTTCTTT. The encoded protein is CASSGPTGRHTEAFF.

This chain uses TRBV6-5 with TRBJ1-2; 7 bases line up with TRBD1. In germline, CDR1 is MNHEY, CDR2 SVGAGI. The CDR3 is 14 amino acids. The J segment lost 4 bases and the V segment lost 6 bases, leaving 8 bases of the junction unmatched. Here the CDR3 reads CASSSGTDPYGYTF. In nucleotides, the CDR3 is TGTGCCAGCAGCTCCGGGACAGATCCCTATGGCTACACCTTC.

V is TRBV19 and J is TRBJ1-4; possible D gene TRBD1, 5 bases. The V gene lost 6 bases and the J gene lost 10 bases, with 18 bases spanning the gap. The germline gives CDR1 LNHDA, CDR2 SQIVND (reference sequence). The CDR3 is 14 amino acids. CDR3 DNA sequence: TGTGCCAGTAGCCACCGTTGGGGGGACGGAAAACTGTTTTTT. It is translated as CASSHRWGDGKLFF.

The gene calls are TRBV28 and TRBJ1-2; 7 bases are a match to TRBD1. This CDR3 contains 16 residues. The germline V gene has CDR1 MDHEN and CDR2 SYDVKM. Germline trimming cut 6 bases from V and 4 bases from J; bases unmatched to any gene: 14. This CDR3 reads CASSTEPPGDSYGYTF. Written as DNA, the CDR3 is TGTGCCAGCAGCACTGAACCCCCGGGGGACAGCTATGGCTACACCTTC.

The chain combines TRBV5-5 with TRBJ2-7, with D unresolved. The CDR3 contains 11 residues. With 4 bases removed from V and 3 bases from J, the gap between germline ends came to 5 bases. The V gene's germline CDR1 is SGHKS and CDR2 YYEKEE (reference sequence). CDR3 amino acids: CASSLNYEQYF. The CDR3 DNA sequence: TGTGCCAGCAGCCTTAACTACGAGCAGTACTTC.

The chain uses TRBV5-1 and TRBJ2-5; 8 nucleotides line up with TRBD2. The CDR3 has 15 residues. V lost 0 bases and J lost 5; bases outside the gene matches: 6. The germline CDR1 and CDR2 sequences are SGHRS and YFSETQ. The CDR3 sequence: CASSLGLAGGETQYF. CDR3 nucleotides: TGCGCCAGCAGCTTGGGGCTAGCGGGTGGGGAGACCCAGTACTTC.

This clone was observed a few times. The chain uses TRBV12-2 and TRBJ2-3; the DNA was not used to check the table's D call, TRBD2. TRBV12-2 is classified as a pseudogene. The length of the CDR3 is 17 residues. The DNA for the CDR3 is TGTGCAAGTCGCTTAGGGAAGGGACTAGCGGGATACGATACGCAGTATTTT. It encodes CASRLGKGLAGYDTQYF.

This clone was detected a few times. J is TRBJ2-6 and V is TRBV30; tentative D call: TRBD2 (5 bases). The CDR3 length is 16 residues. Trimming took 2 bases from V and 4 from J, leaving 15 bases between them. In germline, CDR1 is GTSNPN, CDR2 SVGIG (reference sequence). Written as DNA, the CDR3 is TGTGCCTGGAGTAAGGGTCTTGCGGGCGGGGCCAACGTCCTGACTTTC. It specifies CAWSKGLAGGANVLTF.

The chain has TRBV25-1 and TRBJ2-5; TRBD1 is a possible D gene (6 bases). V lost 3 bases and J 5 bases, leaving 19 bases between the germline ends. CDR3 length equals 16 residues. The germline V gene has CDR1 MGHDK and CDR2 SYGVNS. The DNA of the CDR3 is TGTGCCAGCAGTGACCCCCGGGACATTAGAGGGGAGACCCAGTACTTC. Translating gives CASSDPRDIRGETQYF.

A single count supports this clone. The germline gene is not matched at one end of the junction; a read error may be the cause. CDR3 sequence (DNA): TGTGCCAGCAGCCTAGCGGGAGGGAACACCGGGGAGCTGTTTTTT. It encodes CASSLAGGNTGELFF. The chain combines TRBV11-1 with TRBJ2-2; TRBD2 aligns across 11 bases. This CDR3 spans 15 amino acids. Germline V CDR1 and CDR2: SGHAT, FQDESV (reference sequence).

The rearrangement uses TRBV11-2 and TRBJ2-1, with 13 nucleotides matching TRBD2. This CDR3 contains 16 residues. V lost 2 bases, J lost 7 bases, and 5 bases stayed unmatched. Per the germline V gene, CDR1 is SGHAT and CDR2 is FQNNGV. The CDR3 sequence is CASSLWPTSGRNEQFF. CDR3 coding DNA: TGTGCCAGCAGCTTATGGCCGACTAGCGGGAGGAATGAGCAGTTCTTC.

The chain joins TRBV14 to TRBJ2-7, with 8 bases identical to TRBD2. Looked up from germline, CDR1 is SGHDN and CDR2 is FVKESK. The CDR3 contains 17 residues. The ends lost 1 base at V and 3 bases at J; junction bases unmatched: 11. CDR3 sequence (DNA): TGTGCCAGCAGCCAAGCCTCCGTAGTAGCGGGATTCTACGAGCAGTACTTC. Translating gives CASSQASVVAGFYEQYF.

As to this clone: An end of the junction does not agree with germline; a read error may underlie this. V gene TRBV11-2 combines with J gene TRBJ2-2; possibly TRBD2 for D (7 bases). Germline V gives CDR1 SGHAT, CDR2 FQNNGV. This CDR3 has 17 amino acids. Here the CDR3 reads CASSLEGGADNTGELFF. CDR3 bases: TGTGCCAGCAGCCTAGAGGGGGGGGCCGATAACACCGGGGAGCTGTTTTTT.

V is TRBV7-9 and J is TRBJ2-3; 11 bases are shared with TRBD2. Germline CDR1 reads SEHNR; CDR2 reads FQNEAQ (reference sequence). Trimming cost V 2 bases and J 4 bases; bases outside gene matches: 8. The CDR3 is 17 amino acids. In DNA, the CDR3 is TGTGCCAGCAGCTTACTCCCACCGGGACTAGCGGCAGATACGCAGTATTTT. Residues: CASSLLPPGLAADTQYF.